This T cell receptor beta chain appears in the sequencing data of a study of cytomegalovirus exposure and HLA in healthy donors. Study information: The 600 to 800 first-cohort repertoires shared a platform with the roughly 130 validation repertoires, as reported in a later analysis. Study outcomes and limitations: According to a later analysis, TCR clusters from the first cohort tended to co-occur in the 120 or so validation repertoires. A classifier reportedly called cytomegalovirus status with high sensitivity and specificity.

The method was immunoSEQ multiplex PCR; TCRdb's version includes in-frame clones alone and lacks a portion of them. The sample lists roughly 330,000 clones, about nine tenths occurring once. This CDR3 contains 14 residues. Germline V gene data show CDR1 as SGHDT and CDR2 as YYEEEE. V was cut by 3 bases and J by 1 base, with 8 bases left in between. In the case of this clone: Its antigen remains unidentified.

The material sequenced was PBMCs. The TCR was taken from a woman in her 30s in good health and CMV-seropositive. The gene calls are TRBV5-6 and TRBJ1-5; D gene uncertain. CDR3 DNA: TGTGCCAGCAGCTCTGGGGTGAGCAATCAGCCCCAGCATTTT. This encodes CASSSGVSNQPQHF. Supplemented by reference TRBV5-6 and TRBJ1-5, the full variable domain reads DAGVTQSPTHLIKTRGQQVTLRCSPKSGHDTVSWYQQALGQGPQFIFQYYEEEERQRGNFPDRFSGHQFPNYSSELNVNALLLGDSALYLCASSSGVSNQPQHFGDGTRLSIL.